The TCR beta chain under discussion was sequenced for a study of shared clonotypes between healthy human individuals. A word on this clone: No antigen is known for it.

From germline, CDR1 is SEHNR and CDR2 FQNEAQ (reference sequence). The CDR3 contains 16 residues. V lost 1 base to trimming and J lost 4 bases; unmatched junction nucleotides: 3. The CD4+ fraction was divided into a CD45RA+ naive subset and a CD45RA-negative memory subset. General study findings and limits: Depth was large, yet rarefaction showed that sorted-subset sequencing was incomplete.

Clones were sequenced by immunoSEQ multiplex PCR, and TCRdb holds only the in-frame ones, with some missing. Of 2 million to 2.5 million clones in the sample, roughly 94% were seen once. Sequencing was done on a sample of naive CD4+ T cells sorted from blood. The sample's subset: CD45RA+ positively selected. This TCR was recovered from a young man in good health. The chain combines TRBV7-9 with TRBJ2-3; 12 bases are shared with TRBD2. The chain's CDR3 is CASSLGSSGGADTQYF. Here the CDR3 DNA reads TGTGCCAGCAGCTTAGGGTCTAGCGGGGGGGCAGATACGCAGTATTTT.